The 32 T cell receptor beta chains in this list originate from one sample, sequenced in a study of control samples from healthy donors and cancer patients. TCRdb's table, derived via immunoSEQ multiplex PCR, lists solely in-frame clones and lacks some. Of some 79,000 clones detected, roughly 87% appear once; the ten largest clones hold over 3.5%. Sequencing was done on a sample of blood. The receptor set was obtained from a woman aged 45-65 years in good health.

This clone was seen only once. This sequence joins TRBV7-3 and TRBJ1-1; D is uncertain. Between the trimmed V and J ends, which lost 2 bases and 0 bases, there was a span of 10 bases. The germline gives CDR1 SGHTA, CDR2 FQGTGA. CDR3 length: 15 amino acids. For the CDR3, the DNA is TGTGCCAGCAGCTTATTGATTAACGTGAACACTGAAGCTTTCTTT. Translating it yields CASSLLINVNTEAFF.

The genes are TRBV4-1 and TRBJ2-1; 10 nucleotides agree with TRBD2. The CDR3 runs 16 residues. The V gene end was trimmed by 4 bases and the J gene end by 1 base; junction bases not matched to a gene: 4. The V gene's germline CDR1 is MGHRA and CDR2 YSYEKL. The CDR3 is CASSRPSGSSYNEQFF. CDR3 sequence (DNA): TGCGCCAGCAGCCGGCCTAGCGGGAGTTCCTACAATGAGCAGTTCTTC.

The rearrangement joins TRBV2 to TRBJ2-7; 15 bases are shared with TRBD2. This CDR3 spans 15 amino acids. The germline V gene encodes CDR1 SNHLY and CDR2 FYNNEI. V lost 1 base to trimming and J lost 6 bases; unmatched junction nucleotides: 1. This chain's CDR3 is CASSEVGLAGGEQYF. For the CDR3, the DNA is TGTGCCAGCAGTGAAGTGGGACTAGCGGGAGGCGAGCAGTACTTC.

This chain connects TRBV5-1 to TRBJ2-5; no firm D call. The CDR3 spans 14 residues. The V end lost 1 base, the J end lost 4 bases, and 11 bases lay between the germline ends. Germline CDR1 SGHRS, CDR2 YFSETQ. The CDR3, as DNA: TGCGCCAGCAGCTTGCCTCCCAACACAGAGACCCAGTACTTC. Amino acid sequence: CASSLPPNTETQYF.

V is TRBV3-1 (or the pseudogene TRBV3-2) and J is TRBJ2-2; 11 nucleotides line up with TRBD2. The ends lost 4 bases at V and 3 bases at J; junction bases unmatched: 7. The CDR3 totals 17 residues. The V gene's germline CDR1 is LGHDT and CDR2 YNNKEL (reference sequence). The CDR3 is CASSLAGGLSDTGELFF. CDR3 nucleotides: TGTGCCAGCAGCCTAGCGGGAGGGCTTTCTGACACCGGGGAGCTGTTTTTT.

V usage is TRBV7-9 and J usage is TRBJ1-1; weak D call: TRBD1 (5 bases). The CDR3 is 15 amino acids. Germline V gene sequence: CDR1 SEHNR, CDR2 FQNEAQ (reference sequence). V lost 5 bases, J lost 1 base, and 14 bases lay in between. This CDR3 reads CASSLVGGTNTEAFF. The CDR3 DNA is TGTGCCAGCAGCCTTGTGGGGGGGACGAACACTGAAGCTTTCTTT.

This chain links TRBV18 with TRBJ1-1; D perhaps matches TRBD1 (5 bases). The length of the CDR3 is 17 residues. Trimming shortened V by 3 bases and J by 0 bases, and 17 bases separated the two germline ends. Germline CDR1 is KGHSH and CDR2 is LQKENI. The CDR3 nucleotides are TGTGCCAGCTCACCGGTCGTTCTGGGACGAGTGAACACTGAAGCTTTCTTT. This encodes CASSPVVLGRVNTEAFF.

The chain links TRBV9 to TRBJ2-5; D remains unclear. CDR1 and CDR2 (germline): SGDLS, YYNGEE. V gave up 3 bases and J gave up 2 bases, with 5 bases separating them. This CDR3 is built from 12 residues. DNA for the CDR3: TGTGCCAGCAGCGCATCACAAGAGACCCAGTACTTC. Translation: CASSASQETQYF.

The DNA of the CDR3 is TGCGCCAGCAGCTTGTCAGGGGCCGTTGGTGGAAACACCATATATTTT. It yields the protein CASSLSGAVGGNTIYF. This sequence joins TRBV5-1 and TRBJ1-3; D possibly corresponds to TRBD1 (6 bases). V lost 1 base to trimming and J lost 3 bases, with 14 bases between them. This CDR3 is built from 16 residues. The germline gives CDR1 SGHRS, CDR2 YFSETQ.

This clone was counted once. The chain joins TRBV19 to TRBJ1-4; D is perhaps TRBD1 (6 bases). Germline values: CDR1 LNHDA, CDR2 SQIVND (reference sequence). The CDR3 spans 16 residues. The ends were cut back, 3 bases at V and 3 bases at J, with 14 bases in the middle. Written as DNA, the CDR3 is TGTGCCAGTAGTATCGGGCAGGGGCCTTCTAATGAAAAACTGTTTTTT. Translating gives CASSIGQGPSNEKLFF.

J is TRBJ1-4 and V is TRBV9, with D possibly matching TRBD1 (6 bases). Deletions cut 4 bases from V and 7 bases from J, with 20 bases between. Germline assignment: CDR1 SGDLS and CDR2 YYNGEE. This CDR3 is 16 amino acids long. For the CDR3, the DNA is TGTGCCAGCAGCTCCACCCGAGGGGGGCTGGGTGAAAAACTGTTTTTT. Encoded protein: CASSSTRGGLGEKLFF.

This rearrangement joins TRBV27 to TRBJ2-3, with D uncertain. The CDR3 extends over 12 amino acids. Deletions cut 7 bases from V and 3 bases from J, with 8 bases between. Germline assignment: CDR1 MNHEY and CDR2 SMNVEV (reference sequence). The CDR3 DNA follows: TGTGCCAGCACCTTGCGGACAGATACGCAGTATTTT. It encodes CASTLRTDTQYF.

The V and J genes are TRBV5-1 and TRBJ2-2; tentative D call: TRBD2 (7 bases). This CDR3 has 16 amino acids. Between the trimmed V and J ends, which lost 7 bases and 0 bases, there was a span of 16 bases. The germline V gene encodes CDR1 SGHRS and CDR2 YFSETQ. The CDR3 nucleotides read TGCGCCAGCGGCGGGGGCGGGGACGCGAACACCGGGGAGCTGTTTTTT. The encoded protein is CASGGGGDANTGELFF. The full variable domain, completed using reference TRBV5-1 and TRBJ2-2, is KAGVTQTPRYLIKTRGQQVTLSCSPISGHRSVSWYQQTPGQGLQFLFEYFSETQRNKGNFPGRFSGRQFSNSRSEMNVSTLELGDSALYLCASGGGGDANTGELFFGEGSRLTVL.

J is TRBJ2-7 and V is TRBV6-6, with D hard to call. The CDR3 has 12 residues. Germline values: CDR1 MNHNY, CDR2 SVGAGI (reference sequence). V was clipped by 7 bases and J by 3 bases, with 10 bases between them. The CDR3 bases are TGTGCCAGCACGGAACAAGGCTACGAGCAGTACTTC. Translation: CASTEQGYEQYF.

V and J are TRBV13 and TRBJ2-1; D is undetermined. V gave up 5 bases and J gave up 8 bases, with 7 bases separating them. CDR1 and CDR2 (germline): PRHDT, FYEKMQ (reference sequence). The CDR3 consists of 11 residues. The CDR3 DNA sequence: TGTGCCAGCAGCCATCGGGATGAGCAGTTCTTC. Its protein product is CASSHRDEQFF.

CDR3 amino acids: CASSLTGVHTEAFF. The CDR3 region has the DNA TGTGCCAGCAGCTTGACAGGGGTACACACTGAAGCTTTCTTT. The genes are TRBV5-4 and TRBJ1-1; 7 bases agree with TRBD1. This CDR3 has 14 residues. CDR1 is SGHNT and CDR2 is YYREEE in the germline V gene (reference sequence). The V segment lost 1 base and the J segment 3 bases; nucleotides outside the gene matches: 3.

The rearrangement uses TRBV18 and TRBJ2-3; D not resolved. There are 12 residues in the CDR3. CDR1 is KGHSH and CDR2 is LQKENI in the germline V gene. Between the trimmed V and J ends, which lost 1 base and 5 bases, there was a span of 4 bases. CDR3 sequence: CASSPREDTQYF. The CDR3, as DNA: TGTGCCAGCTCACCACGTGAAGATACGCAGTATTTT.

The chain carries TRBV3-1 (or the pseudogene TRBV3-2) and TRBJ2-1; 8 bases match TRBD2. The CDR3 is 16 residues long. From germline, CDR1 is LGHDT and CDR2 YNNKEL (reference sequence). V dropped 0 bases and J dropped 3; count of bases not matched to a gene: 4. CDR3 sequence (DNA): TGTGCCAGCAGCCAAGATTCCAGCGGGAGCTACAATGAGCAGTTCTTC. This codes for CASSQDSSGSYNEQFF.

The chain combines TRBV7-9 with TRBJ1-6, with 12 bases fitting TRBD1. The length of the CDR3 is 15 residues. The germline V gene encodes CDR1 SEHNR and CDR2 FQNEAQ (reference sequence). Unmatched junction bases numbered 5, after V lost 5 bases and J lost 9 bases. The CDR3 bases are TGTGCCAGCAGCACCGGGACAGGGGGCAGTTCACCCCTCCACTTT. It specifies CASSTGTGGSSPLHF. Together with reference TRBV7-9 and TRBJ1-6, the CDR3 gives the full variable domain: DTGVSQNPRHKITKRGQNVTFRCDPISEHNRLYWYRQTLGQGPEFLTYFQNEAQLEKSRLLSDRFSAERPKGSFSTLEIQRTEQGDSAMYLCASSTGTGGSSPLHFGNGTRLTVT.

This clone was observed a few times. This sequence joins TRBV6-5 and TRBJ1-5, with D maybe TRBD1 (6 bases). Trimming took 10 bases from V and 0 from J, leaving 16 bases between them. The CDR3 is 15 amino acids. From germline, CDR1 is MNHEY and CDR2 SVGAGI. The CDR3 DNA sequence: TGTGCCACCAAGACAGGACACTATAGCAATCAGCCCCAGCATTTT. Encoded protein: CATKTGHYSNQPQHF.

J is TRBJ1-4 and V is TRBV7-9; D ambiguous. The ends were cut back, 6 bases at V and 5 bases at J, with 13 bases in the middle. Germline CDR1 SEHNR, CDR2 FQNEAQ (reference sequence). The CDR3 extends over 14 amino acids. The CDR3, as DNA: TGTGCCAGCAGAAAAGTTGGGGAGAATGAAAAACTGTTTTTT. Amino acid sequence: CASRKVGENEKLFF. The full variable domain, its missing parts supplied by reference TRBV7-9 and TRBJ1-4, is DTGVSQNPRHKITKRGQNVTFRCDPISEHNRLYWYRQTLGQGPEFLTYFQNEAQLEKSRLLSDRFSAERPKGSFSTLEIQRTEQGDSAMYLCASRKVGENEKLFFGSGTQLSVL.

The CDR3 loop is CASSETLAGSYNEQFF. The CDR3 nucleotides read TGTGCCAGCAGTGAAACACTAGCGGGATCCTACAATGAGCAGTTCTTC. The chain recombines TRBV2 with TRBJ2-1; 10 positions match TRBD2. The CDR3 runs 16 residues. Trimming took 2 bases from V and 1 from J; bases not matched to a gene: 2. Germline lookup yields CDR1 SNHLY and CDR2 FYNNEI.

J is TRBJ2-2 and V is TRBV18, with 8 bases matching TRBD2. J was trimmed by 2 bases and V by 3 bases; bases with no gene match: 5. The CDR3 consists of 16 residues. In germline, CDR1 is KGHSH, CDR2 LQKENI. The CDR3 coding sequence is TGTGCCAGCTCACCGCAGGCGGGAGGAAACACCGGGGAGCTGTTTTTT. It encodes CASSPQAGGNTGELFF.

The V gene is TRBV9, the J gene TRBJ1-1; 9 nucleotides match TRBD1. CDR3 length: 14 amino acids. V shed 2 bases and J 4 bases; nucleotides not matched to a gene: 3. Germline V gene data show CDR1 as SGDLS and CDR2 as YYNGEE. The DNA for the CDR3 is TGTGCCAGCAGCGTTACGGGACAGGGCACTGAAGCTTTCTTT. It translates to CASSVTGQGTEAFF.

This rearrangement joins TRBV7-3 to TRBJ2-2, with a tentative D call TRBD2 (5 bases). CDR1 is SGHTA, CDR2 FQGTGA, per germline. The CDR3 is made up of 15 amino acids. Trimming shortened V by 5 bases and J by 2 bases, and 12 bases separated the two germline ends. CDR3: CASSPLAGNTGELFF. In nucleotides, the CDR3 is TGTGCCAGCAGCCCCCTTGCGGGCAACACCGGGGAGCTGTTTTTT.

The chain joins TRBV9 to TRBJ2-5; D call uncertain. The CDR3 extends over 15 amino acids. V gave up 0 bases and J gave up 4 bases, with 13 bases separating them. Looked up from germline, CDR1 is SGDLS and CDR2 is YYNGEE. As DNA, the CDR3 is TGTGCCAGCAGCGTAGCTCAAGGAGTTACAGAGACCCAGTACTTC. This translates into CASSVAQGVTETQYF.

The rearrangement uses TRBV7-6 and TRBJ2-1, with TRBD2 identical over 7 bases. The V and J ends lost 5 bases and 0 bases, in that order; junction bases with no gene match: 10. The germline V gene encodes CDR1 SGHVS and CDR2 FNYEAQ. This CDR3 comprises 17 residues. In DNA, the CDR3 is TGTGCCAGCAGCAACCTAGCGGCCTTTAGCTCCTACAATGAGCAGTTCTTC. Its translation: CASSNLAAFSSYNEQFF.

CDR3 sequence (DNA): TGTGCCAGCTCACCATATGGGACAGGGGGCGTCAATGAGCAGTTCTTC. This encodes CASSPYGTGGVNEQFF. The chain couples TRBV18 to TRBJ2-1, with 12 bases lining up with TRBD1. Trimming at V came to 2 bases and at J to 6 bases, leaving 5 bases not matched to a gene. This CDR3 region has 16 residues. The germline CDR1 and CDR2 sequences are KGHSH and LQKENI.

This clone occurred a few times. The chain is built from TRBV5-6 and TRBJ2-2; TRBD2 aligns across 8 bases. The CDR3 is 17 residues long. Germline values: CDR1 SGHDT, CDR2 YYEEEE. With V trimmed by 7 bases and J by 5 bases, 16 bases remained unmatched. This CDR3 is CASRAPLGSGGTGELFF. CDR3 nucleotides: TGTGCCAGCCGTGCCCCCCTGGGATCGGGGGGGACCGGGGAGCTGTTTTTT.

This chain joins TRBV15 and TRBJ1-3; 7 bases line up with TRBD1. CDR3 size: 15 residues. The germline V gene has CDR1 LNHNV and CDR2 YYDKDF (reference sequence). V lost 1 base to trimming and J lost 4 bases; unmatched junction nucleotides: 4. CDR3 bases: TGTGCCACCAGCAGAGCGACAGGGTTCGGAAACACCATATATTTT. Its translation is CATSRATGFGNTIYF.

This clone has just a few counts. The rearrangement uses TRBV7-9 and TRBJ2-7; D unclear. V gave up 5 bases and J gave up 6 bases, with 14 bases separating them. The CDR3 spans 13 residues. Germline V gene sequence: CDR1 SEHNR, CDR2 FQNEAQ (reference sequence). CDR3 loop: CASSLPALGEQYF. The CDR3 nucleotides read TGTGCCAGCAGCCTACCCGCACTGGGCGAGCAGTACTTC.

The rearrangement joins TRBV5-4 to TRBJ1-2, with D uncertain. This CDR3 is built from 13 residues. Germline CDR1 and CDR2: SGHNT and YYREEE (reference sequence). Trimming shortened V by 4 bases and J by 4 bases, and 11 bases separated the two germline ends. The CDR3 DNA reads TGTGCCAGCAGCCTTGAACAGCTCTATGGCTACACCTTC. Its protein product is CASSLEQLYGYTF.